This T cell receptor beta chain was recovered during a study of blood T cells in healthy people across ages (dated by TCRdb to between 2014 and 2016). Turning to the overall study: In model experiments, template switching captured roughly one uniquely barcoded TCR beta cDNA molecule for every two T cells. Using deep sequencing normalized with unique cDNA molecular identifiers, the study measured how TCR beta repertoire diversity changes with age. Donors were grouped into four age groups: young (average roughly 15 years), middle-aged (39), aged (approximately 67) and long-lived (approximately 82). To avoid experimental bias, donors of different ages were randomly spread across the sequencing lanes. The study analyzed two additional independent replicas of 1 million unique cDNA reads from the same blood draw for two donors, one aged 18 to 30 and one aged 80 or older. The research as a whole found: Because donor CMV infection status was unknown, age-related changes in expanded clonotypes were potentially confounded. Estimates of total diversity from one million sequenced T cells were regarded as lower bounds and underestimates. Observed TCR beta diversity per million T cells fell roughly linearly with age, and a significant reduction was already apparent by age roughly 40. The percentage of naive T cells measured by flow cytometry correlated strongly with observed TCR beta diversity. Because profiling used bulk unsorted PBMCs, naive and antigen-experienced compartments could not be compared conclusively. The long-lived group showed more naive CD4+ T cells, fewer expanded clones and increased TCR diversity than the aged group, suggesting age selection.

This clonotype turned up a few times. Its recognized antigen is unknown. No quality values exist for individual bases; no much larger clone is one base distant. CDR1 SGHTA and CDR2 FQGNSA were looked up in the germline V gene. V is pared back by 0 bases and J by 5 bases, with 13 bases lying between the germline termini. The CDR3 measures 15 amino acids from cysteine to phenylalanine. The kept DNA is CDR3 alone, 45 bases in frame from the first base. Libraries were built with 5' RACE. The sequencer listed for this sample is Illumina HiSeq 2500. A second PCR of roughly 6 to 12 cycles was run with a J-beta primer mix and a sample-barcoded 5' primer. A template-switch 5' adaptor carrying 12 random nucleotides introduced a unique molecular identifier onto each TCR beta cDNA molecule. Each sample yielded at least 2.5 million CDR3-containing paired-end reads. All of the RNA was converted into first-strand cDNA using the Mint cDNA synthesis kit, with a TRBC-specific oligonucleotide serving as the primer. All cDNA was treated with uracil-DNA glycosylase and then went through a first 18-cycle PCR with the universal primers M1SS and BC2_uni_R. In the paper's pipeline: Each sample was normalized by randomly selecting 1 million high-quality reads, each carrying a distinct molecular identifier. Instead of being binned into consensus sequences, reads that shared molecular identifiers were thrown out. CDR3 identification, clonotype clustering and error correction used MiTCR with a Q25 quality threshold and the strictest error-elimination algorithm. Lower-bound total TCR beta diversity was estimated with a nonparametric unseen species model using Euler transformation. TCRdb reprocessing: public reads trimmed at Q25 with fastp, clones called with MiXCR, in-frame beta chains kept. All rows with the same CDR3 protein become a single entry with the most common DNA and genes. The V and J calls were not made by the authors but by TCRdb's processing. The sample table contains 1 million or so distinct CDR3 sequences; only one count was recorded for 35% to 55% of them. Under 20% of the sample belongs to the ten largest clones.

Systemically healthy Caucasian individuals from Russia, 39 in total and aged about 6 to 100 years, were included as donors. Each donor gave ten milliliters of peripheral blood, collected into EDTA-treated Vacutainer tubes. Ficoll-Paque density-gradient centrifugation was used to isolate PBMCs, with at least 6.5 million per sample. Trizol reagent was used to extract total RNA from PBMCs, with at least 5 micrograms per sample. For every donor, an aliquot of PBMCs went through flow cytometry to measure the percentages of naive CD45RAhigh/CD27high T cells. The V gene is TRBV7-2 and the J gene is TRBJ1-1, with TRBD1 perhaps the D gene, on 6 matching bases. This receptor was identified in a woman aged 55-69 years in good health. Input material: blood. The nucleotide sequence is TGTGCCAGCAGCTTAGCCGGGGGCACGGGGACTGAAGCTTTCTTT. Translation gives CASSLAGGTGTEAFF.